The next 28 T cell receptor beta chains were all read from a single sample in a study of blood T cell repertoires in COVID-19. Data came from immunoSEQ multiplex PCR; TCRdb stores just in-frame clones and leaves some out. Seen here are approximately 270,000 clones, approximately 86% observed once, and the top ten hold over 1.3%. Sequences were obtained from peripheral blood. The receptors stem from an older man with acute or convalescent COVID-19.

This rearrangement joins TRBV14 to TRBJ2-3; a weak D match, TRBD1 (6 bases). Germline CDR1 reads SGHDN; CDR2 reads FVKESK. The CDR3 loop spans 16 amino acids. Trimming shortened V by 0 bases and J by 0 bases, and 10 bases separated the two germline ends. CDR3 sequence: CASSQDNQGSTDTQYF. The CDR3 DNA reads as TGTGCCAGCAGCCAAGATAACCAGGGGAGCACAGATACGCAGTATTTT.

The chain links TRBV5-1 to TRBJ1-2; 8 nucleotides line up with TRBD1. Germline assignment: CDR1 SGHRS and CDR2 YFSETQ. Unmatched junction bases numbered 2, after V lost 0 bases and J lost 4 bases. The CDR3 loop spans 14 amino acids. The CDR3 DNA reads TGCGCCAGCAGCTTGGGGGACAGGCCCTATGGCTACACCTTC. Protein: CASSLGDRPYGYTF.

This clone was picked up many times. A junction end diverges from the germline sequence, so it may reflect a read error. J is TRBJ2-5 and V is TRBV7-7, with 11 bases lining up with TRBD1. The CDR3 length is 15 residues. Germline values: CDR1 SSHAT, CDR2 FNYEAQ (reference sequence). CDR3 DNA: TGTGCTAGCACCCCCGGGACAGGGGGTAGCGAGACCCAGTACTTC. It yields the protein CASTPGTGGSETQYF.

The chain employs TRBV19 and TRBJ2-5; 10 bases map to TRBD1. From germline, CDR1 is LNHDA and CDR2 SQIVND (reference sequence). V was pared by 2 bases and J by 5 bases, with 8 bases of the junction left unmatched. The CDR3 is made up of 16 amino acids. The CDR3 loop reads CASSIRATGGWETQYF. The CDR3 nucleotides read TGTGCCAGTAGTATAAGGGCGACAGGGGGCTGGGAGACCCAGTACTTC.

This chain uses TRBV5-4 with TRBJ2-1; 9 nucleotides agree with TRBD1. CDR3 length equals 15 residues. Germline V gene data show CDR1 as SGHNT and CDR2 as YYREEE (reference sequence). V trimming: 4 bases; J trimming: 2 bases; junction bases outside the gene matches: 4. The CDR3 reads CASSPGTGTYNEQFF. CDR3 nucleotides: TGTGCCAGCAGCCCCGGGACAGGGACCTACAATGAGCAGTTCTTC.

The chain is built from TRBV19 and TRBJ1-4; 7 nucleotides align to TRBD1. The CDR3 is made up of 15 amino acids. V lost 4 bases, J lost 5 bases, and 7 bases stayed unmatched. Germline-derived CDR1 and CDR2 are LNHDA and SQIVND (reference sequence). The CDR3 loop is CASSTTGTANEKLFF. CDR3 bases: TGTGCCAGTAGTACAACCGGGACAGCAAATGAAAAACTGTTTTTT.

The V and J genes are TRBV5-1 and TRBJ2-5; 9 bases align to TRBD1. The V segment lost 4 bases and the J segment 0 bases; nucleotides outside the gene matches: 7. Germline V gene sequence: CDR1 SGHRS, CDR2 YFSETQ. This CDR3 contains 16 residues. CDR3 protein: CASSLQGAADQETQYF. CDR3 nucleotides: TGCGCCAGCAGCCTACAGGGGGCCGCGGACCAAGAGACCCAGTACTTC.

The chain combines TRBV4-2 with TRBJ2-3; tentatively, D is TRBD1 (5 bases). V was clipped by 4 bases and J by 2 bases, with 10 bases between them. The CDR3 length is 14 residues. Per germline, CDR1 LGHNA and CDR2 YNFKEQ. CDR3 DNA sequence: TGTGCCAGCAGCCGCCAACAGGACACAGATACGCAGTATTTT. Amino acid sequence: CASSRQQDTDTQYF.

V gene TRBV5-1 combines with J gene TRBJ1-3; 10 bases align to TRBD1. The CDR3 is 16 residues long. V gave up 4 bases and J gave up 0 bases; unmatched junction bases: 4. The germline V gene has CDR1 SGHRS and CDR2 YFSETQ. The CDR3 loop is CASSPRQGASGNTIYF. Written as DNA, the CDR3 is TGCGCCAGCAGCCCCAGACAGGGGGCCTCTGGAAACACCATATATTTT.

This clone has more than one count but fewer than ten. The gene calls are TRBV19 and TRBJ1-1; 8 nucleotides line up with TRBD1. Trimming cost V 7 bases and J 12 bases; bases outside gene matches: 10. The CDR3 consists of 12 residues. The germline V gene encodes CDR1 LNHDA and CDR2 SQIVND (reference sequence). The CDR3 DNA reads TGTGCCAGTATGCCTATCGACAGGGGAACTTTCTTT. Encoded protein: CASMPIDRGTFF.

This clone has a single count. The chain couples TRBV6-4 to TRBJ2-1; 11 nucleotides align to TRBD1. V shed 6 bases and J 6 bases; nucleotides not matched to a gene: 1. Germline V gene sequence: CDR1 MRHNA, CDR2 SNTAGT. This CDR3 is 13 amino acids long. CDR3: CASRGTGGNEQFF. The DNA for the CDR3 is TGTGCCAGCAGAGGGACAGGGGGCAATGAGCAGTTCTTC.

V gene TRBV29-1 combines with J gene TRBJ1-5; 11 bases map to TRBD1. The germline V gene encodes CDR1 SQVTM and CDR2 ANQGSEA. CDR3 size: 15 residues. Unmatched junction bases numbered 1, after V lost 3 bases and J lost 0 bases. The CDR3 bases are TGCAGCGTTGACGGGACAGGGGGTAGCAATCAGCCCCAGCATTTT. As protein: CSVDGTGGSNQPQHF.

The sample holds one count of this clone. The V call is TRBV7-2, the J call TRBJ1-2, with D perhaps TRBD1 (6 bases). The CDR3 extends over 14 amino acids. Germline V gene sequence: CDR1 SGHTA, CDR2 FQGNSA. V gave up 1 base and J gave up 5 bases, with 11 bases separating them. CDR3 DNA sequence: TGTGCCAGCAGCTTAGGGGGGCCTGGTTATGGCTACACCTTC. Translating gives CASSLGGPGYGYTF.

The rearrangement joins TRBV7-3 to TRBJ2-4; 14 bases map to TRBD2. This CDR3 region has 15 residues. V lost 3 bases and J lost 10; bases outside the gene matches: 5. Germline V gene sequence: CDR1 SGHTA, CDR2 FQGTGA. CDR3 loop: CASSLGLAGVGIQYF. The DNA for the CDR3 is TGTGCCAGCAGCTTGGGACTAGCGGGAGTGGGTATTCAGTACTTC.

This chain joins TRBV18 and TRBJ1-2, with D maybe TRBD1 (6 bases). Germline lookup yields CDR1 KGHSH and CDR2 LQKENI. The CDR3 extends over 14 amino acids. Trimming took off 3 bases at V and 6 bases at J, with 14 bases between the two ends. CDR3: CASSPTGSTNGYTF. The DNA for the CDR3 is TGTGCCAGCTCACCCACAGGGTCGACGAATGGCTACACCTTC.

This rearrangement joins TRBV2 to TRBJ1-6; D may be TRBD1 (6 bases). The ends were cut back, 6 bases at V and 7 bases at J, with 22 bases in the middle. CDR3 length equals 17 residues. CDR1 and CDR2 from the germline V gene are SNHLY and FYNNEI. CDR3 in DNA: TGTGCCAGCAGCAAAAGACCCCCGGACAGTTACAATTCACCCCTCCACTTT. It translates to CASSKRPPDSYNSPLHF.

This chain connects TRBV7-2 to TRBJ1-2, with unresolved D. Trimming removed 4 bases from V and 8 bases from J, with 20 bases in between. CDR1 is SGHTA and CDR2 is FQGNSA in the germline V gene. The CDR3 spans 15 residues. The CDR3 nucleotides read TGTGCCAGCAGCTCCTCCGGGCCGGGGTGGAACGGCTACACCTTC. Its translation: CASSSSGPGWNGYTF.

The chain carries TRBV7-2 and TRBJ2-7; TRBD1 matches at 11 bases. The CDR3 runs 15 residues. Germline CDR1 is SGHTA and CDR2 is FQGNSA. Germline trimming cut 5 bases from V and 3 bases from J; bases unmatched to any gene: 6. DNA for the CDR3: TGTGCCAGCAGCACCGCCGGGACAGGGGGCTACGAGCAGTACTTC. Translation: CASSTAGTGGYEQYF.

This clone was counted only a few times. This rearrangement joins TRBV18 to TRBJ1-2, with a weak D call TRBD1 (6 bases). Germline values: CDR1 KGHSH, CDR2 LQKENI. The CDR3 loop spans 14 amino acids. V lost 4 bases and J lost 11, with 20 bases in between. The CDR3 protein is CASSRLVTGVEYTF. The DNA for the CDR3 is TGTGCCAGCTCACGCTTGGTGACAGGCGTTGAATACACCTTC. The full variable domain, completed using reference TRBV18 and TRBJ1-2, is NAGVMQNPRHLVRRRGQEARLRCSPMKGHSHVYWYRQLPEEGLKFMVYLQKENIIDESGMPKERFSAEFPKEGPSILRIQQVVRGDSAAYFCASSRLVTGVEYTFGSGTRLTVV.

This clone was counted once. The V gene is TRBV7-2, the J gene TRBJ1-2; 8 bases line up with TRBD1. V shed 5 bases and J 10 bases; nucleotides not matched to a gene: 12. Per the germline V gene, CDR1 is SGHTA and CDR2 is FQGNSA. This CDR3 has 14 residues. CDR3 sequence: CASSTRGQGRVYTF. The CDR3 DNA reads as TGTGCCAGCAGCACAAGAGGACAGGGCCGAGTCTACACCTTC.

The chain carries TRBV5-6 and TRBJ2-7, with D possibly matching TRBD2 (5 bases). The germline V and J ends were trimmed by 6 bases and 7 bases, with 20 bases remaining between them. The CDR3 spans 14 residues. The V gene's germline CDR1 is SGHDT and CDR2 YYEEEE. The CDR3 protein is CASNQRAIVLEQYF. The CDR3 nucleotides are TGTGCCAGCAACCAGAGGGCTATAGTTTTGGAGCAGTACTTC.

This clone showed up just a few times. The gene calls are TRBV7-2 and TRBJ2-3; D is possibly TRBD1 (5 bases). The CDR3 extends over 14 amino acids. Trimming took 1 base from V and 2 from J, leaving 7 bases between them. Germline CDR1 and CDR2: SGHTA and FQGNSA. The CDR3 region has the DNA TGTGCCAGCAGCTTAGACAGGCACACAGATACGCAGTATTTT. It specifies CASSLDRHTDTQYF.

V usage is TRBV4-1 and J usage is TRBJ2-5; a possible D gene is TRBD2 (6 bases). Germline V gene lookup returns CDR1 MGHRA and CDR2 YSYEKL. This CDR3 is 14 amino acids long. V lost 0 bases to trimming and J lost 5 bases, with 10 bases between them. CDR3 nucleotides: TGCGCCAGCAGCCAAGATCCTAGCGATGAGACCCAGTACTTC. Translated, it gives CASSQDPSDETQYF.

The chain recombines TRBV19 with TRBJ2-1, with D tentatively TRBD2 (7 bases). V lost 1 base and J 11 bases, leaving 21 bases between the germline ends. This CDR3 region has 16 residues. The V gene's germline CDR1 is LNHDA and CDR2 SQIVND (reference sequence). CDR3 amino acids: CASSIAGAGAGLKQFF. The DNA for the CDR3 is TGTGCCAGTAGTATAGCAGGGGCGGGAGCTGGTCTCAAGCAGTTCTTC. Using reference TRBV19 and TRBJ2-1 for the parts outside the CDR3, the full variable domain is DGGITQSPKYLFRKEGQNVTLSCEQNLNHDAMYWYRQDPGQGLRLIYYSQIVNDFQKGDIAEGYSVSREKKESFPLTVTSAQKNPTAFYLCASSIAGAGAGLKQFFGPGTRLTVL.

This clone was seen only a few times. The rearrangement links TRBV4-2 to TRBJ1-4; 9 bases are shared with TRBD1. The CDR3 covers 15 residues. Trimming removed 4 bases from V and 8 bases from J; junction bases left unmatched: 8. Germline CDR1 LGHNA, CDR2 YNFKEQ. In DNA form, the CDR3 reads TGTGCCAGCAGCCCACCGGGACAGGGAAGAGAAAAACTGTTTTTT. It translates to CASSPPGQGREKLFF.

The rearrangement joins TRBV25-1 to TRBJ2-5, with 13 bases identical to TRBD2. Germline CDR1 is MGHDK and CDR2 is SYGVNS. The V segment lost 5 bases and the J segment 5 bases; nucleotides outside the gene matches: 11. The CDR3 sequence is 17 residues long. The DNA for the CDR3 is TGTGCCAGCAGTCCTTTACTAGCGGGAGGGCCGAGGGAGACCCAGTACTTC. It specifies CASSPLLAGGPRETQYF.

The chain has TRBV5-1 and TRBJ2-3; possible D gene TRBD2, 6 bases. The germline V gene encodes CDR1 SGHRS and CDR2 YFSETQ. V was cut by 0 bases and J by 3 bases, with 11 bases left in between. This CDR3 region has 15 residues. CDR3 sequence reads: CASSLGDGSTDTQYF. In nucleotides, the CDR3 is TGCGCCAGCAGCTTGGGTGACGGGAGTACAGATACGCAGTATTTT.

This chain links TRBV19 with TRBJ2-7, with 7 bases matching TRBD1. Germline-derived CDR1 and CDR2 are LNHDA and SQIVND (reference sequence). There are 12 residues in the CDR3. V lost 4 bases and J lost 6; bases outside the gene matches: 3. Here the CDR3 reads CASSNRQGEQYF. CDR3 nucleotides: TGTGCCAGTAGTAATCGACAGGGCGAGCAGTACTTC.